This T cell receptor beta chain was retrieved from a study of T cell changes during pregnancy in multiple sclerosis. Libraries were prepared by immunoSEQ multiplex PCR; TCRdb keeps only in-frame clonotypes and omits some of them. This table has tens of thousands of clones, around nine tenths appearing once. Trimming removed 6 bases from V and 1 base from J; junction bases left unmatched: 4. This CDR3 has 13 residues. Germline V gene sequence: CDR1 SQVTM, CDR2 ANQGSEA. The chain recombines TRBV29-1 with TRBJ2-3; 7 bases fit TRBD1. Here the sequenced sample was peripheral blood, taken before pregnancy. This TCR was sampled from a female donor with multiple sclerosis, enrolled in a pregnancy study. In DNA, the CDR3 is TGCAGCGTGGACAGGACGGGCACAGATACGCAGTATTTT. It yields the protein CSVDRTGTDTQYF.